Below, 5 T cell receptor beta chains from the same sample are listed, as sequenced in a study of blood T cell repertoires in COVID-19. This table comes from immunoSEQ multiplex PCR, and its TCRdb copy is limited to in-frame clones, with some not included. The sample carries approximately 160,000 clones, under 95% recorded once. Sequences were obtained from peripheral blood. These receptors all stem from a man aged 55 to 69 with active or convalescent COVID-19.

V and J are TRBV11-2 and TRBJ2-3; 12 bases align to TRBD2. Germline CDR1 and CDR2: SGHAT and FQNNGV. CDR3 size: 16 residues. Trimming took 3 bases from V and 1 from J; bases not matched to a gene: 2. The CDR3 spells CASSFGTSGRTDTQYF. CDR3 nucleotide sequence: TGTGCCAGCAGCTTCGGGACTAGCGGGCGCACAGATACGCAGTATTTT.

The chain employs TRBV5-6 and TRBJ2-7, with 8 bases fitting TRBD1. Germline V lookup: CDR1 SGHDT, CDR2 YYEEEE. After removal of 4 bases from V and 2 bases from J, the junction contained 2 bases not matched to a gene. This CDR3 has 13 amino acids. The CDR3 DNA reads TGTGCCAGCAGCAAGGACAGGGCCTACGAGCAGTACTTC. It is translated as CASSKDRAYEQYF. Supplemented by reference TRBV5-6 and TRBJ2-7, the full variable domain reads DAGVTQSPTHLIKTRGQQVTLRCSPKSGHDTVSWYQQALGQGPQFIFQYYEEEERQRGNFPDRFSGHQFPNYSSELNVNALLLGDSALYLCASSKDRAYEQYFGPGTRLTVT.

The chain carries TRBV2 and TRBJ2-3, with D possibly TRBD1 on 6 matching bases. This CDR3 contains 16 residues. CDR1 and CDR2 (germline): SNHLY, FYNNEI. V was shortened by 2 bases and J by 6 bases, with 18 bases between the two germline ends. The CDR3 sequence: CASSELPIFQGDTQYF. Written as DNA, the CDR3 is TGTGCCAGCAGTGAACTCCCGATTTTTCAGGGGGATACGCAGTATTTT.

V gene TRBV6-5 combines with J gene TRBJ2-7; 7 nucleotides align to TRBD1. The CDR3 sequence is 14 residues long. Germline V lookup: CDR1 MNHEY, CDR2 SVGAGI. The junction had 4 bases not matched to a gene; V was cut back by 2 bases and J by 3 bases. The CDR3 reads CASSYARQGYEQYF. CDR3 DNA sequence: TGTGCCAGCAGTTACGCCAGACAGGGCTACGAGCAGTACTTC.

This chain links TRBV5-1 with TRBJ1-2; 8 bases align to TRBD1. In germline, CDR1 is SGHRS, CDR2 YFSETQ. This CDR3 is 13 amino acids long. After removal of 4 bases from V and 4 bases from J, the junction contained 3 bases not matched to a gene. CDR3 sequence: CASSPQGGYGYTF. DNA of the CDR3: TGCGCCAGCAGCCCACAGGGGGGCTATGGCTACACCTTC.